Listed below are T cell receptor beta chains from one sample, sequenced in a study of T cells of healthy individuals. TCRdb called the 5' RACE reads again in MiXCR, with one record for every CDR3 protein. The table lists tens of thousands of distinct CDR3 sequences, about 5% of them singletons. Every receptor here comes from a human donor in good health. The CDR3 runs from the conserved cysteine through the conserved F or W. Each record gives: J gene, clone size, V gene, CDR3 protein. Rows may omit the clone size; those that give it use once, few, many or a size class.

j_gene: TRBJ1-3
abundance: .
v_gene: TRBV7-8
CDR3aa: CASSLSLGRQHSGNTIYF

j_gene: TRBJ2-7
abundance: many
v_gene: TRBV5-6
CDR3aa: CASSSYRTGGTEQYF

j_gene: TRBJ2-7
abundance: many
v_gene: TRBV6-6
CDR3aa: CASAGGYEQYF

j_gene: TRBJ2-1
abundance: few
v_gene: TRBV6-6
CDR3aa: CASRRDNPNEQFF

j_gene: TRBJ2-1
abundance: few
v_gene: TRBV5-5
CDR3aa: CASSLVLLDEQFF

j_gene: TRBJ1-1
abundance: many
v_gene: TRBV27
CDR3aa: CASSQRRAEAFF

j_gene: TRBJ2-4
abundance: few
v_gene: TRBV12-3/TRBV12-4
CDR3aa: CASSTENRGKNIQYF

j_gene: TRBJ2-7
abundance: many
v_gene: TRBV11-2
CDR3aa: CASSSRVEQYF

j_gene: TRBJ2-7
abundance: .
v_gene: TRBV25-1
CDR3aa: CASSEPGGGPNSYEQYF

j_gene: TRBJ2-2
abundance: few
v_gene: TRBV3-1
CDR3aa: CASSQSDSNTGELFF

j_gene: TRBJ1-1
abundance: many
v_gene: TRBV2
CDR3aa: CASSEWNTEAFF

j_gene: TRBJ2-3
abundance: many
v_gene: TRBV20-1
CDR3aa: CSATRLADTDTQYF

j_gene: TRBJ2-1
abundance: few
v_gene: TRBV18
CDR3aa: CASSPGTSVFNEQFF

j_gene: TRBJ1-1
abundance: many
v_gene: TRBV20-1
CDR3aa: CSAFMGNTEAFF

j_gene: TRBJ2-1
abundance: medium-sized
v_gene: TRBV5-1
CDR3aa: CASSSGETEGWSEQFF

j_gene: TRBJ2-7
abundance: many
v_gene: TRBV5-1
CDR3aa: CASSVTSGSEQYF

j_gene: TRBJ2-6
abundance: many
v_gene: TRBV3-1
CDR3aa: CASNPTGGGTGANVLTF

j_gene: TRBJ2-4
abundance: .
v_gene: TRBV3-1
CDR3aa: CASSPSTSGTAKNIQYF

j_gene: TRBJ1-4
abundance: .
v_gene: TRBV7-7
CDR3aa: CASTPGFGEKLFF

j_gene: TRBJ1-4
abundance: .
v_gene: TRBV14
CDR3aa: CASSQGVHRNEKLFF

j_gene: TRBJ2-3
abundance: many
v_gene: TRBV10-2
CDR3aa: CASSEISNTQYF

j_gene: TRBJ2-1
abundance: many
v_gene: TRBV9
CDR3aa: CASSVEVLDEQFF

j_gene: TRBJ2-1
abundance: many
v_gene: TRBV12-3/TRBV12-4
CDR3aa: CASSLGGGSYNEQFF

j_gene: TRBJ2-5
abundance: few
v_gene: TRBV20-1
CDR3aa: CSASRGSGGYETQYF

j_gene: TRBJ2-2
abundance: few
v_gene: TRBV11-2
CDR3aa: CASSSLALGTGELFF

j_gene: TRBJ1-5
abundance: many
v_gene: TRBV7-8
CDR3aa: CASTLTGKGDQPQHF

j_gene: TRBJ2-3
abundance: many
v_gene: TRBV14
CDR3aa: CASSLDRVRSDTQYF

j_gene: TRBJ2-7
abundance: .
v_gene: TRBV5-1
CDR3aa: CASSSEGSSREQYF

j_gene: TRBJ1-2
abundance: .
v_gene: TRBV7-9
CDR3aa: CASSFLDRAVEGYTF

j_gene: TRBJ1-5
abundance: few
v_gene: TRBV4-1
CDR3aa: CASSQVRGPNQPQHF

j_gene: TRBJ1-1
abundance: few
v_gene: TRBV3-1
CDR3aa: CASSHRDTEAFF

j_gene: TRBJ2-3
abundance: many
v_gene: TRBV5-1
CDR3aa: CASRRGASDTQYF

j_gene: TRBJ1-6
abundance: many
v_gene: TRBV28
CDR3aa: CASSLAAGLYNSPLHF

j_gene: TRBJ2-7
abundance: few
v_gene: TRBV6-2/TRBV6-3
CDR3aa: CASSYTRERTDEQYF

j_gene: TRBJ2-1
abundance: many
v_gene: TRBV6-5
CDR3aa: CASSGDPTYNEQFF

j_gene: TRBJ1-2
abundance: many
v_gene: TRBV18
CDR3aa: CASSPGQGRSAFNGYTF

j_gene: TRBJ1-3
abundance: many
v_gene: TRBV12-3/TRBV12-4
CDR3aa: CASSLGAGGGNTIYF